The 19 T cell receptor beta chains listed next were all sequenced from one sample in a study of T-cell memory formation after mild COVID-19. Using its own MiXCR run on the 5' RACE reads, TCRdb lists one record per CDR3 protein. The table lists approximately 450,000 distinct CDR3 sequences, 15% to 20% of them singletons. The sequenced sample was PBMCs or a T cell subset sorted from them (not recorded which). These receptors all come from an adult woman who had mild COVID-19 (a few samples of this study predate the infection). Cell type and time point are not known.

V gene TRBV27 combines with J gene TRBJ1-5; 9 nucleotides line up with TRBD1. The J segment lost 3 bases and the V segment lost 6 bases, leaving 3 bases of the junction unmatched. The CDR3 sequence is 14 residues long. Germline V lookup: CDR1 MNHEY, CDR2 SMNVEV (reference sequence). The CDR3 DNA reads as TGTGCCAGCAGGAGGGACAGGGACAATCAGCCCCAGCATTTT. This encodes CASRRDRDNQPQHF.

This rearrangement joins TRBV24-1 to TRBJ2-1; 8 bases match TRBD2. The V and J ends lost 6 bases and 5 bases, in that order; junction bases with no gene match: 2. CDR3 length equals 13 residues. Germline V lookup: CDR1 KGHDR, CDR2 SFDVKD. The CDR3 DNA is TGTGCCACCAGTTCGGGGGGGGACAATGAGCAGTTCTTC. Its protein is CATSSGGDNEQFF.

Many counts were recorded for this clonotype. The DNA for the CDR3 is TGCAGTGCTAGCGGGGGAGAGACCCAGTACTTC. It specifies CSASGGETQYF. V gene TRBV20-1 combines with J gene TRBJ2-5, with D perhaps TRBD2 (6 bases). V was pared by 3 bases and J by 4 bases, with 6 bases between. Germline assignment: CDR1 DFQATT and CDR2 SNEGSKA (reference sequence). The CDR3 is 11 residues long.

This clonotype was observed a handful of times. The V call is TRBV5-1, the J call TRBJ2-3; tentative D call: TRBD2 (7 bases). There are 15 residues in the CDR3. CDR1 is SGHRS, CDR2 YFSETQ, per germline. Trimming took 0 bases from V and 5 from J, leaving 13 bases between them. The CDR3 sequence is CASSLARGAGDTQYF. CDR3 nucleotides: TGCGCCAGCAGCTTGGCCCGGGGGGCCGGAGATACGCAGTATTTT.

The J gene is TRBJ2-1, the V gene TRBV6-6; TRBD2 might be the D (5 bases). From germline, CDR1 is MNHNY and CDR2 SVGAGI (reference sequence). The ends were cut back, 3 bases at V and 8 bases at J, with 14 bases in the middle. The CDR3 length is 14 residues. The CDR3 coding sequence is TGTGCCAGCAGTTATTTTGGGGTCGGGGATGAGCAGTTCTTC. Protein product: CASSYFGVGDEQFF.

This clonotype turned up a few times. The chain couples TRBV30 to TRBJ2-6; D not certain. V lost 4 bases to trimming and J lost 4 bases, with 8 bases between them. The CDR3 is 13 amino acids. Germline-derived CDR1 and CDR2 are GTSNPN and SVGIG (reference sequence). The CDR3 is CAWTVTGANVLTF. CDR3 bases: TGTGCCTGGACCGTGACAGGGGCCAACGTCCTGACTTTC.

This clonotype showed up many times. The chain carries TRBV20-1 and TRBJ2-7; TRBD1 matches 9 bases. V lost 6 bases, J lost 2 bases, and 8 bases stayed unmatched. The germline gives CDR1 DFQATT, CDR2 SNEGSKA (reference sequence). This CDR3 spans 14 amino acids. Written as DNA, the CDR3 is TGCAGTGCAATCGACAGGGGGTTCACCTACGAGCAGTACTTC. Its protein is CSAIDRGFTYEQYF.

V is TRBV2 and J is TRBJ1-3; D unclear. CDR3 length: 15 amino acids. V gave up 10 bases and J gave up 0 bases, with 16 bases separating them. Germline V gene sequence: CDR1 SNHLY, CDR2 FYNNEI. The CDR3 region is CATQTDGRSGNTIYF. In nucleotides, the CDR3 is TGTGCCACCCAGACGGACGGGCGCTCTGGAAACACCATATATTTT.

This clonotype was seen repeatedly, ten times or more. V and J are TRBV10-3 and TRBJ2-3; D is unresolved. The CDR3 covers 13 residues. Trimming shortened V by 6 bases and J by 1 base, and 8 bases separated the two germline ends. Germline CDR1 and CDR2: ENHRY and SYGVKD. The CDR3 is CAIRPQGTDTQYF. In DNA, the CDR3 is TGTGCCATCAGGCCGCAGGGCACAGATACGCAGTATTTT.

This rearrangement joins TRBV4-2 to TRBJ2-7; D not resolved. Trimming shortened V by 4 bases and J by 9 bases, and 16 bases separated the two germline ends. This CDR3 has 13 amino acids. Germline assignment: CDR1 LGHNA and CDR2 YNFKEQ. The CDR3 DNA sequence: TGTGCCAGCAGCCCCCCTCGGACCGCGTCGCAGTACTTC. Its protein is CASSPPRTASQYF.

The chain has TRBV4-1 and TRBJ2-1; weak D call: TRBD2 (5 bases). The germline CDR1 and CDR2 sequences are MGHRA and YSYEKL. The CDR3 totals 12 residues. Trimming pared 1 base from V and 9 bases from J, leaving 7 bases between. The CDR3 bases are TGCGCCAGCAGCCAAGTTGGAGGTGAGCAGTTCTTC. Its protein is CASSQVGGEQFF.

This clonotype was observed a few times. A junction boundary mismatches the germline segment, possibly from a read error. V usage is TRBV7-7 and J usage is TRBJ2-3, with TRBD2 identical over 8 bases. The CDR3 contains 15 residues. Germline V lookup: CDR1 SSHAT, CDR2 FNYEAQ (reference sequence). CDR3 DNA: TGTGCTAGCAGCTCGGGACTAGGGGGTACAGATACGCAGTATTTT. Translating it yields CASSSGLGGTDTQYF. The whole variable domain, filled in from reference TRBV7-7 and TRBJ2-3, reads GAGVSQSPRYKVTKRGQDVTLRCDPISSHATLYWYQQALGQGPEFLTYFNYEAQPDKSGLPSDRFSAERPEGSISTLTIQRTEQRDSAMYRCASSSGLGGTDTQYFGPGTRLTVL.

This clonotype was observed a handful of times. This rearrangement joins TRBV3-1 to TRBJ2-2; D is perhaps TRBD2 (5 bases). This CDR3 comprises 16 residues. Germline assignment: CDR1 LGHDT and CDR2 YNNKEL (reference sequence). The V end was cut by 8 bases, the J end by 4 bases, with 20 bases between. CDR3 nucleotides: TGTGCCAGCCGAAGAGAGGGCCGACCTTTCACCGGGGAGCTGTTTTTT. It codes for CASRREGRPFTGELFF. Together with reference TRBV3-1 and TRBJ2-2, the CDR3 gives the full variable domain: DTAVSQTPKYLVTQMGNDKSIKCEQNLGHDTMYWYKQDSKKFLKIMFSYNNKELIINETVPNRFSPKSPDKAHLNLHINSLELGDSAVYFCASRREGRPFTGELFFGEGSRLTVL.

This clonotype was seen only a few times. The rearrangement links TRBV11-3 to TRBJ2-1; TRBD2 agrees at 7 bases. Trimming took 5 bases from V and 5 from J; bases not matched to a gene: 9. Germline V gene data show CDR1 as SGHNT and CDR2 as YENEEA. The length of the CDR3 is 15 residues. The CDR3 protein is CASSPRGEWDNEQFF. CDR3 coding DNA: TGTGCCAGCAGCCCCCGGGGGGAGTGGGACAATGAGCAGTTCTTC.

There are many counts of this clonotype. The V call is TRBV2, the J call TRBJ2-5; 11 nucleotides match TRBD2. CDR3 size: 17 residues. The V gene end was trimmed by 4 bases and the J gene end by 3 bases; junction bases not matched to a gene: 10. In germline, CDR1 is SNHLY, CDR2 FYNNEI. CDR3 DNA: TGTGCCAGCAGTGCCCTAGCGGGGGGTCCCAACAAAGAGACCCAGTACTTC. It specifies CASSALAGGPNKETQYF.

This clonotype was seen at least ten times. Sequence at one end of the junction differs from germline and may be a read error. J is TRBJ2-1 and V is TRBV5-1; weak D call: TRBD2 (6 bases). This CDR3 comprises 13 residues. Germline-derived CDR1 and CDR2 are SGHRS and YFSETQ. The CDR3 reads CASSLGRDSSRLF. CDR3 nucleotides: TGCGCCAGCAGCTTGGGCCGGGACTCCTCTCGACTCTTC.

The chain joins TRBV6-2 or TRBV6-3 to TRBJ2-7; the D call may be TRBD1 or TRBD2 (5 bases each). CDR3 length: 15 residues. Germline assignment: CDR1 MNHEY and CDR2 SVGEGT. Trimming cost V 2 bases and J 2 bases, with 13 bases left between them. CDR3: CASSYNPGQAYEQYF. Written as DNA, the CDR3 is TGTGCCAGCAGTTACAACCCGGGGCAGGCCTACGAGCAGTACTTC.

This clonotype has only a few counts. The chain couples TRBV6-5 to TRBJ2-5, with D uncertain. V was clipped by 4 bases and J by 4 bases, with 10 bases between them. Germline V gene lookup returns CDR1 MNHEY and CDR2 SVGAGI. This CDR3 comprises 13 residues. The CDR3 DNA is TGTGCCAGCAGTTCCGTTGGGGTAGAGACCCAGTACTTC. Its translation: CASSSVGVETQYF.

This clonotype was recorded a few times. The chain uses TRBV12-5 and TRBJ2-1; no firm D call. Trimming took 1 base from V and 0 from J, leaving 7 bases between them. The germline CDR1 and CDR2 sequences are LGHNT and FRNRAP. The CDR3 loop spans 15 amino acids. CDR3 region: CASGLAWSSYNEQFF. The CDR3 DNA reads TGTGCTAGTGGTTTGGCTTGGAGCTCCTACAATGAGCAGTTCTTC. Based on the CDR3 plus reference TRBV12-5 and TRBJ2-1, the full variable domain is DARVTQTPRHKVTEMGQEVTMRCQPILGHNTVFWYRQTMMQGLELLAYFRNRAPLDDSGMPKDRFSAEMPDATLATLKIQPSEPRDSAVYFCASGLAWSSYNEQFFGPGTRLTVL.